The next 7 T cell receptor beta chains were all read from a single sample in a study of cytomegalovirus exposure and HLA in healthy donors. PCR was performed using 60 Vbeta and 13 Jbeta primers. Here immunoSEQ multiplex PCR was the method, and the copy in TCRdb shows in-frame clones only, minus some. The repertoire holds about 82,000 clones, with around 74% as singletons. The sequencing input was PBMCs. Receptor source: a woman aged 50 to 60 in good health and CMV-seropositive.

The rearrangement joins TRBV7-9 to TRBJ1-3, with D unresolved. Germline CDR1 SEHNR, CDR2 FQNEAQ (reference sequence). V gave up 5 bases and J gave up 3 bases, with 17 bases separating them. The CDR3 loop spans 16 amino acids. The CDR3 here is CASSPSVRGLGNTIYF. The CDR3 nucleotides read TGTGCCAGCAGCCCAAGCGTCCGGGGTCTTGGAAACACCATATATTTT.

This chain links TRBV7-9 with TRBJ1-2; the match to TRBD1 covers 10 bases. The germline gives CDR1 SEHNR, CDR2 FQNEAQ (reference sequence). CDR3 length: 14 residues. With 3 bases clipped from V and 8 bases from J, the junction kept 6 bases outside the gene matches. In DNA, the CDR3 is TGTGCCAGCAGCTTTACCGGGACAGGGGTGGGCTACACCTTC. Protein: CASSFTGTGVGYTF.

The chain recombines TRBV18 with TRBJ2-7; 7 bases align to TRBD2. J was trimmed by 4 bases and V by 6 bases; bases with no gene match: 9. This CDR3 spans 14 amino acids. The germline V gene encodes CDR1 KGHSH and CDR2 LQKENI. DNA of the CDR3: TGTGCCAGCTCTCCCTCGGCGGGAGCATACGAGCAGTACTTC. It yields the protein CASSPSAGAYEQYF.

This clone was seen a few times. The gene calls are TRBV6-1 and TRBJ2-3; possible D gene TRBD2, 5 bases. This CDR3 spans 16 amino acids. Germline V gene data show CDR1 as MNHNS and CDR2 as SASEGT. Trimming cost V 2 bases and J 2 bases, with 14 bases left between them. The CDR3 is CASSESSGGTTDTQYF. For the CDR3, the DNA is TGTGCCAGCAGTGAATCAAGCGGAGGCACCACAGATACGCAGTATTTT.

This chain links TRBV5-1 with TRBJ1-2, with D possibly matching TRBD1 (6 bases). Between the trimmed V and J ends, which lost 1 base and 3 bases, there was a span of 13 bases. The CDR3 is 15 amino acids. Germline lookup yields CDR1 SGHRS and CDR2 YFSETQ. The CDR3 DNA follows: TGCGCCAGCAGCTTGACGAAGGACAGCGACTATGGCTACACCTTC. Translating it yields CASSLTKDSDYGYTF.

The chain links TRBV1 to TRBJ2-1; whether TRBD2, the table's D call, matches the DNA was not checked. TRBV1 is designated a pseudogene. The CDR3 consists of 17 residues. The CDR3 here is CTNSGTSGHPAYNEQFF. The CDR3 DNA reads as TGCACCAATTCCGGGACTAGCGGACACCCGGCCTACAATGAGCAGTTCTTC.

This clone is a singleton in its sample. V usage is TRBV11-2 and J usage is TRBJ2-5, with D perhaps TRBD1 (6 bases). Trimming took off 3 bases at V and 5 bases at J, with 22 bases between the two ends. This CDR3 comprises 17 residues. Germline CDR1 and CDR2: SGHAT and FQNNGV. The CDR3 loop reads CASSFQNVWQGWETQYF. CDR3 nucleotides: TGTGCCAGCAGCTTCCAAAACGTTTGGCAGGGGTGGGAGACCCAGTACTTC.